This TCR beta chain was obtained from a study of blood T cell repertoires in COVID-19. Study in general: Acute and convalescent COVID-19 samples came from the United States, Italy and Spain. The analysed material was cDNA or gDNA that came from T cells, B-cell-depleted T cells, or PBMCs.

Assay used: immunoSEQ multiplex PCR; TCRdb lists only in-frame clones, some missing. The sample carries more than 110,000 clones, roughly four fifths recorded once. Germline V gene sequence: CDR1 LGHDT, CDR2 YNNKEL (reference sequence). V dropped 0 bases and J dropped 13 bases, with 12 bases sitting between them. The CDR3 loop spans 13 amino acids. V usage is TRBV3-1 (or the pseudogene TRBV3-2) and J usage is TRBJ1-4; D may be TRBD1 (5 bases). The sequenced sample consisted of peripheral blood. This clonotype was obtained from a woman aged 80 or over with active or convalescent COVID-19. Here the CDR3 DNA reads TGTGCCAGCAGCCAAGACAGGGCCCGCGGACTGTTTTTT. Its translation is CASSQDRARGLFF.